This T cell receptor beta chain was observed in a study of human T cells and chemical hapten exposure. Study at large: For sensitization, 2% DPC was applied to a 2 cm by 2 cm patch of upper inner arm skin.

Study-wide results and caveats: It was expanded TCRs that formed significantly more large CDR3 similarity clusters than controls did.

This clonotype was counted at least ten times. Antigen specificity is unknown. V was trimmed by 1 base and J by 8 bases, leaving 9 bases between them. CDR1 KGHSH and CDR2 LQKENI come from the germline V gene. This CDR3 spans 13 amino acids. Time point: patch test 2, 6 weeks after DPC sensitization. Treatment indicated: therapeutic diphenylcyclopropenone sensitization with weekly scalp DPC. Each donor was an alopecia patient between 18 and 70 years of age who qualified for DPC. TCRdb reprocessed the RACE reads via MiXCR and lists one record per CDR3 protein. The table has 110,000 to 150,000 distinct CDR3 sequences, around 11% seen once.

Sequenced here: whole blood, sampled in connection with sensitization to the hapten diphenylcyclopropenone (DPC). The chain combines TRBV18 with TRBJ2-1; D gene uncertain. The clonotype was recovered from a woman aged 45-65 years with alopecia areata. Some clones in this sample may be carry-over from other donors' samples. CDR3 residues: CASSPRRADEQFF. As DNA, the CDR3 is TGTGCCAGCTCACCACGAAGGGCCGATGAGCAGTTCTTC. Combining the CDR3 with reference TRBV18 and TRBJ2-1 gives the whole variable domain NAGVMQNPRHLVRRRGQEARLRCSPMKGHSHVYWYRQLPEEGLKFMVYLQKENIIDESGMPKERFSAEFPKEGPSILRIQQVVRGDSAAYFCASSPRRADEQFFGPGTRLTVL.